A single sample gave rise to the 22 T cell receptor beta chains below, sequenced in a study of CD8+ T cells in alopecia areata. After isolation, RNA underwent reverse transcription to generate cDNA as the sequencing template. The method was immunoSEQ multiplex PCR; TCRdb's version includes in-frame clones alone and lacks a portion of them. The table includes fewer than 200,000 clones, about 70% detected once. The sequenced sample was CD8+ T cells sorted from blood, obtained at week 0. These receptors originate from a human donor with alopecia areata.

This clone was observed a single time. The chain has TRBV9 and TRBJ2-3; D gene unclear. V lost 0 bases and J 2 bases, leaving 10 bases between the germline ends. The CDR3 sequence is 15 residues long. Germline CDR1 reads SGDLS; CDR2 reads YYNGEE. The CDR3 protein is CASSVDRQNTDTQYF. In DNA, the CDR3 is TGTGCCAGCAGCGTAGATCGGCAGAACACAGATACGCAGTATTTT. Drawing the rest from reference TRBV9 and TRBJ2-3, the complete variable domain is DSGVTQTPKHLITATGQRVTLRCSPRSGDLSVYWYQQSLDQGLQFLIQYYNGEERAKGNILERFSAQQFPDLHSELNLSSLELGDSALYFCASSVDRQNTDTQYFGPGTRLTVL.

This clone was detected once. The rearrangement joins TRBV30 to TRBJ2-1; D possibly corresponds to TRBD1 (6 bases). Trimming shortened V by 8 bases and J by 15 bases, and 14 bases separated the two germline ends. Germline V gene data show CDR1 as GTSNPN and CDR2 as SVGIG (reference sequence). This CDR3 spans 9 amino acids. This CDR3 is CAMSQGRFF. CDR3 DNA sequence: TGTGCCATGTCGCAGGGGAGGTTCTTC.

The chain uses TRBV7-2 and TRBJ2-7; a weak D match, TRBD1 (6 bases). The CDR3 spans 15 residues. V was clipped by 5 bases and J by 1 base, with 15 bases between them. Germline V gives CDR1 SGHTA, CDR2 FQGNSA. Here the CDR3 reads CASSLMDSLSYEQYF. Written as DNA, the CDR3 is TGTGCCAGCAGCCTAATGGACAGTCTATCCTACGAGCAGTACTTC.

The rearrangement links TRBV29-1 to TRBJ2-1; 14 nucleotides match TRBD2. The germline V gene has CDR1 SQVTM and CDR2 ANQGSEA. The CDR3 is 14 residues long. V shed 4 bases and J 7 bases; nucleotides not matched to a gene: 3. CDR3 amino acids: CSVAGTSGGNEQFF. DNA for the CDR3: TGCAGCGTTGCCGGGACTAGCGGGGGTAATGAGCAGTTCTTC.

The rearrangement links TRBV15 to TRBJ2-7, with TRBD2 identical over 13 bases. The V segment lost 3 bases and the J segment 9 bases; nucleotides outside the gene matches: 5. CDR1 LNHNV and CDR2 YYDKDF come from the germline V gene (reference sequence). This CDR3 region has 14 residues. CDR3 residues: CATSRPGLAGLQYF. Written as DNA, the CDR3 is TGTGCCACCAGCAGGCCGGGACTAGCGGGGTTGCAGTACTTC.

The V call is TRBV15, the J call TRBJ1-2; D is undetermined. Trimming removed 0 bases at V and 5 bases at J, with 13 bases between. Germline CDR1 is LNHNV and CDR2 is YYDKDF (reference sequence). The CDR3 has 15 residues. The CDR3 protein is CATSRDLGSRYGYTF. Here the CDR3 DNA reads TGTGCCACCAGCAGAGATCTGGGGTCCCGTTATGGCTACACCTTC.

The gene calls are TRBV2 and TRBJ1-6; D perhaps matches TRBD1 (5 bases). V dropped 10 bases and J dropped 0 bases, with 22 bases sitting between them. This CDR3 region has 18 residues. From germline, CDR1 is SNHLY and CDR2 FYNNEI. The DNA for the CDR3 is TGTGCCACCGCCCGCGGACACGACTCTAGCTCCTATAATTCACCCCTCCACTTT. It specifies CATARGHDSSSYNSPLHF. The full variable domain, in which reference TRBV2 and TRBJ1-6 provide the parts outside the CDR3, is EPEVTQTPSHQVTQMGQEVILRCVPISNHLYFYWYRQILGQKVEFLVSFYNNEISEKSEIFDDQFSVERPDGSNFTLKIRSTKLEDSAMYFCATARGHDSSSYNSPLHFGNGTRLTVT.

The rearrangement uses TRBV29-1 and TRBJ2-2; maybe TRBD1 (5 bases). V lost 4 bases to trimming and J lost 5 bases, with 8 bases between them. Germline V gene lookup returns CDR1 SQVTM and CDR2 ANQGSEA. The CDR3 runs 12 residues. CDR3 sequence (DNA): TGCAGCGTTGCAGGGTGGACCGGGGAGCTGTTTTTT. Protein product: CSVAGWTGELFF.

The V and J genes are TRBV5-1 and TRBJ1-1, with D hard to call. The germline V gene has CDR1 SGHRS and CDR2 YFSETQ. Trimming took off 0 bases at V and 4 bases at J, with 10 bases between the two ends. The CDR3 is 14 amino acids. As DNA, the CDR3 is TGCGCCAGCAGCTTGGATCTGGGTAGCACTGAAGCTTTCTTT. Translating it yields CASSLDLGSTEAFF.

The genes are TRBV4-1 and TRBJ1-2, with D unresolved. Trimming left V 1 base short and J 0 bases short, with 9 bases between. Germline V gene lookup returns CDR1 MGHRA and CDR2 YSYEKL. The CDR3 totals 15 residues. The CDR3 protein is CASSQVFGPNYGYTF. The CDR3 DNA reads TGCGCCAGCAGCCAAGTTTTCGGTCCTAACTATGGCTACACCTTC.

The chain has TRBV6-5 and TRBJ2-3; D could derive from TRBD1 or TRBD2 (5 bases each). Per germline, CDR1 MNHEY and CDR2 SVGAGI. This CDR3 has 15 residues. V lost 2 bases and J lost 4, with 13 bases in between. DNA for the CDR3: TGTGCCAGCAGTTACGCAGGGCAGGGAGCAGATACGCAGTATTTT. This gives the protein CASSYAGQGADTQYF.

This clone was recorded once. This chain joins TRBV30 and TRBJ2-4, with D hard to call. Trimming took 3 bases from V and 0 from J, leaving 6 bases between them. The CDR3 extends over 13 amino acids. The germline CDR1 and CDR2 sequences are GTSNPN and SVGIG (reference sequence). The chain's CDR3 is CAWRHEAKNIQYF. The CDR3 region has the DNA TGTGCCTGGAGACACGAAGCCAAAAACATTCAGTACTTC.

In this sample, this clone turned up a few times. This chain connects TRBV6-1 to TRBJ2-5, with 8 bases aligning to TRBD1. With V trimmed by 4 bases and J by 5 bases, 6 bases remained unmatched. The CDR3 spans 14 residues. Germline V gene sequence: CDR1 MNHNS, CDR2 SASEGT. CDR3 sequence reads: CASSGWTGTETQYF. As DNA, the CDR3 is TGTGCCAGCAGTGGTTGGACAGGGACGGAGACCCAGTACTTC.

This sequence joins TRBV5-6 and TRBJ2-7; the D gene is possibly TRBD1 (6 bases). This CDR3 comprises 12 residues. CDR1 is SGHDT and CDR2 is YYEEEE in the germline V gene. Trimming removed 4 bases at V and 5 bases at J, with 10 bases between. CDR3 loop: CASSRDIDEQYF. The CDR3 region has the DNA TGTGCCAGCAGCAGGGACATCGACGAGCAGTACTTC. Filled out from reference TRBV5-6 and TRBJ2-7, the complete variable domain reads DAGVTQSPTHLIKTRGQQVTLRCSPKSGHDTVSWYQQALGQGPQFIFQYYEEEERQRGNFPDRFSGHQFPNYSSELNVNALLLGDSALYLCASSRDIDEQYFGPGTRLTVT.

This clone was detected only a few times. This rearrangement joins TRBV7-3 to TRBJ2-5; 10 bases match TRBD1. This CDR3 has 15 amino acids. V gave up 1 base and J gave up 4 bases; unmatched junction bases: 3. Germline CDR1 is SGHTA and CDR2 is FQGTGA. The CDR3: CASSLRQGAGETQYF. In DNA, the CDR3 is TGTGCCAGCAGCTTAAGACAGGGGGCCGGAGAGACCCAGTACTTC.

This clone was observed a few times. The rearrangement links TRBV2 to TRBJ2-3; D gene uncertain. Between the trimmed V and J ends, which lost 4 bases and 3 bases, there was a span of 5 bases. The germline V gene encodes CDR1 SNHLY and CDR2 FYNNEI. The CDR3 spans 12 residues. The CDR3 reads CASSAATDTQYF. The CDR3 DNA sequence: TGTGCCAGCAGTGCAGCGACAGATACGCAGTATTTT.

The chain couples TRBV5-1 to TRBJ1-1; no definite D call. The CDR3 length is 15 residues. CDR1 is SGHRS and CDR2 is YFSETQ in the germline V gene. The V end was cut by 6 bases, the J end by 1 base, with 16 bases between. The CDR3 coding sequence is TGCGCCAGCACGCTCTCTGGCCCGGAGAACACTGAAGCTTTCTTT. Translating it yields CASTLSGPENTEAFF.

V is TRBV29-1 and J is TRBJ2-3, with TRBD2 matching over 7 bases. V was pared by 4 bases and J by 6 bases, with 7 bases of the junction left unmatched. The CDR3 is 13 residues long. Per the germline V gene, CDR1 is SQVTM and CDR2 is ANQGSEA. The CDR3 loop reads CSVAAGGIDTQYF. The CDR3 DNA follows: TGCAGCGTTGCGGCCGGGGGGATCGATACGCAGTATTTT.

This sequence joins TRBV29-1 and TRBJ1-1; tentatively, D is TRBD1 (5 bases). The V end lost 6 bases, the J end lost 6 bases, and 14 bases lay between the germline ends. Germline V lookup: CDR1 SQVTM, CDR2 ANQGSEA. This CDR3 contains 12 residues. In nucleotides, the CDR3 is TGCAGCGTCCCTCGCCTGGGGGCTGAAGCTTTCTTT. It codes for CSVPRLGAEAFF.

This clone was recorded once. CDR3 nucleotides: TGTGCCAGCAGCCCGGACAGGGTGGGCACTGAAGCTTTCTTT. Its translation: CASSPDRVGTEAFF. The chain combines TRBV13 with TRBJ1-1; TRBD1 matches 8 bases. J lost 4 bases, V lost 5 bases, and 6 bases had no gene match. Germline V gene sequence: CDR1 PRHDT, CDR2 FYEKMQ (reference sequence). The CDR3 is made up of 14 amino acids.

The rearrangement joins TRBV4-1 to TRBJ1-1; D is perhaps TRBD1 (6 bases). The length of the CDR3 is 15 residues. V lost 4 bases and J 1 base, leaving 13 bases between the germline ends. Germline V gene data show CDR1 as MGHRA and CDR2 as YSYEKL. The CDR3 coding sequence is TGCGCCAGCAGCCTGTTGACAGGCGAGAACACTGAAGCTTTCTTT. It is translated as CASSLLTGENTEAFF.

The rearrangement joins TRBV12-5 to TRBJ2-7, with 8 bases lining up with TRBD1. Germline V gives CDR1 LGHNT, CDR2 FRNRAP. This CDR3 has 14 residues. Germline trimming cut 7 bases from V and 2 bases from J; bases unmatched to any gene: 7. CDR3 loop: CASVEQGVPYEQYF. The CDR3 DNA reads as TGTGCTAGTGTGGAACAGGGGGTTCCCTACGAGCAGTACTTC.